This TCR beta chain originates from a study of blood T cells in healthy people across ages (dated by TCRdb to 2015 to 2017). Regarding the research as a whole: In model experiments, roughly one uniquely barcoded TCR beta cDNA molecule per two T cells was captured by template switching. To avoid experimental bias, donors of different ages were spread randomly across the sequencing lanes. For two donors (one aged 18 to 30 and one aged 80 or older), the study analyzed two additional independent replicas of 1 million unique cDNA reads from the same blood draw. Donors were grouped into four age groups: young (average about 15 years), middle-aged (39), aged (around 62) and long-lived (roughly 80). Using deep sequencing normalized with unique cDNA molecular identifiers, the study measured how TCR beta repertoire diversity changes with age. The study at large found these results: Observed TCR beta diversity correlated strongly with the percentage of naive T cells measured by flow cytometry. The long-lived group showed more naive CD4+ T cells, fewer expanded clones and increased TCR diversity than the aged group, suggesting age selection. Observed TCR beta diversity per million T cells fell roughly linearly with age, and a significant reduction was already apparent by age around 40. Estimates of total diversity based on one million sequenced T cells were regarded as lower bounds and as underestimates. Because donor CMV infection status was unknown, age-related changes in expanded clonotypes were potentially confounded. Because profiling used bulk unsorted PBMCs, naive and antigen-experienced compartments could not be compared conclusively.

Libraries were prepared through 5' RACE. Sequenced on an Illumina HiSeq 2500. A second roughly 7 to 12 cycle PCR used a sample-barcoded 5' primer and a J-beta primer mix. A template-switch 5' adaptor carrying 12 random nucleotides introduced a unique molecular identifier onto each TCR beta cDNA molecule. Each sample yielded at least 2.5 million CDR3-containing paired-end reads. First-strand cDNA was synthesized from all RNA with the Mint cDNA synthesis kit, primed by a TRBC-specific oligonucleotide. After uracil-DNA glycosylase treatment, a first 18-cycle PCR used universal primers M1SS and BC2_uni_R on all cDNA. For the original study's pipeline: Each sample was normalized by randomly selecting 1 million high-quality reads, each carrying a distinct molecular identifier. Instead of being binned into consensus sequences, reads with shared molecular identifiers were discarded. MiTCR, run with a Q25 quality threshold and the strictest error-elimination algorithm, handled CDR3 identification, clonotype clustering and error correction. A nonparametric unseen species model with Euler transformation was used to estimate a lower bound on total TCR beta diversity. Using fastp trimming at Q25 and MiXCR clonotype assembly, TCRdb reanalyzed the public sequencing data and kept in-frame beta chains. Each entry is one CDR3 protein sequence, shown with its most common DNA and genes. The V and J calls reflect TCRdb's pipeline rather than the authors' work. The sample table holds about 680,000 distinct CDR3 sequences, of which around 49% were seen once. The ten largest clones add up to under 35% of the sample.

This clonotype occurred a few times. No cognate antigen has been identified for it. No much larger clone is present one base from it, and per-base qualities are unavailable. The donors were 40 or so Caucasian individuals from Russia, aged roughly 6 to 100 years, who were systemically healthy. Ten milliliters of peripheral blood were drawn from each donor into EDTA-treated Vacutainer tubes. Ficoll-Paque density-gradient centrifugation was used to isolate PBMCs, with at least 6.5 million per sample. Trizol reagent was used to extract total RNA from PBMCs, with at least 6 micrograms per sample. For every donor, flow cytometry on a PBMC aliquot measured the percentage of naive CD45RAhigh/CD27high T cells. Material: blood. The clonotype originates from a woman between 55 and 75 years old in good health.

The CDR3 has the sequence CASSLDPRQTTGQYF. The DNA reads as follows: TGCGCCAGCAGCTTGGATCCGCGGCAGACGACCGGGCAGTACTTC. The chain links TRBV5-1 with TRBJ2-7, with the D gene not clear enough to name. The germline V gene specifies SGHRS as CDR1 and YFSETQ as CDR2. Trimming costs V 0 bases and J 9 bases, and their ends lie 19 bases apart. The CDR3 sequence holds 15 residues, the cysteine and phenylalanine included. Of all the DNA, just the CDR3 is kept, 45 bases in frame from base 1. This CDR3, with the reference TRBV5-1 and TRBJ2-7 proteins standing in past its ends, gives the full variable domain KAGVTQTPRYLIKTRGQQVTLSCSPISGHRSVSWYQQTPGQGLQFLFEYFSETQRNKGNFPGRFSGRQFSNSRSEMNVSTLELGDSALYLCASSLDPRQTTGQYFGPGTRLTVT.